This TCR beta chain comes out of a study of beta chain features in type 1 diabetes. As for the study in general: Age, gender and cell yields were similar between patients and healthy donors. Whole-study findings and limits: It was not settled here whether HLA type affects TCRB rearrangement. Type 1 diabetes patients had moderately but significantly shorter TCRB CDR3s in all four CD4+ subsets.

TCRB transcripts that were expressed got sequenced, as all of the isolated RNA had been reverse transcribed. Generated by immunoSEQ multiplex PCR, the TCRdb table keeps only in-frame clones and is missing some. The sample yields 120,000 to 150,000 clones, about 44% seen once. As to this clone: Antigen specificity is unknown.

CDR3 length: 13 residues. Looked up from germline, CDR1 is MNHEY and CDR2 is SVGAGI. V was trimmed by 2 bases and J by 7 bases, leaving 9 bases between them. The rearrangement links TRBV6-5 to TRBJ1-5; D perhaps matches TRBD1 (5 bases). The source of this sequence is a young man in good health. Sequenced: Tregs from blood. The CDR3 sequence is CASSYGARQPQHF. For the CDR3, the DNA is TGTGCCAGCAGTTACGGGGCGCGACAGCCCCAGCATTTT.